This entry is about one T cell receptor beta chain. The antigen is undetermined. Second doses that came at about 4 or about 12 weeks were put together. Sequencing used immunoSEQ multiplex PCR; TCRdb keeps in-frame clones, though not all of them. The sample has tens of thousands of clones; 92% are singletons. This entry is derived from a study of T cell responses to AZD1222 COVID-19 vaccine. Overall study results and limits: Dominant CD4 TCR responses targeted spike regions 160-218 and 743-854. Just a handful of AZD1222 recipients tested seropositive at baseline. Donors were largely white British and mainly female; clonal diversity was possibly underestimated.

CDR3 size: 13 residues. This receptor was identified in an adult who received the AZD1222 COVID-19 vaccine. This chain connects TRBV12-1 to TRBJ2-5; the DNA was not compared with TRBD2, the D call given in the table. TRBV12-1 is annotated as a pseudogene. The input for sequencing was peripheral blood, taken 28 days after the second AZD1222 dose. The CDR3 protein is CASSFPGAETQYF. The CDR3 region has the DNA TGTGCCAGCAGCTTTCCGGGAGCGGAGACCCAGTACTTC.